The next 10 T cell receptor beta chains were all read from a single sample in a study of glioma-infiltrating T cells after dendritic cell vaccination. The sample's time point: after dendritic cell vaccination, including at tumor progression/relapse. Some clones are missing from TCRdb's copy, which holds only in-frame ones; the method was immunoSEQ multiplex PCR. Here the sample spans around 100,000 clones, 80% to 85% being singletons. The source was blood, collected after dendritic cell vaccination. All receptors derive from a human donor with glioblastoma.

V and J are TRBV10-3 and TRBJ2-3, with TRBD2 matching over 10 bases. The junction had 1 base not matched to a gene; V was cut back by 6 bases and J by 1 base. The CDR3 loop spans 14 amino acids. Germline CDR1 reads ENHRY; CDR2 reads SYGVKD. CDR3 residues: CAIRGTSGTDTQYF. The DNA of the CDR3 is TGTGCCATCAGGGGGACTAGCGGCACAGATACGCAGTATTTT.

The chain is built from TRBV18 and TRBJ1-4; no firm D call. CDR1 and CDR2 (germline): KGHSH, LQKENI. Between the trimmed V and J ends, which lost 3 bases and 8 bases, there was a span of 13 bases. The CDR3 contains 14 residues. The CDR3 protein is CASSPLRGGEKLFF. The CDR3 coding sequence is TGTGCCAGCTCACCCCTCCGGGGTGGCGAAAAACTGTTTTTT.

This clone has just a few counts. The chain couples TRBV4-3 to TRBJ2-3; 8 bases line up with TRBD2. From germline, CDR1 is LGHNA and CDR2 YSLEER. V trimming: 4 bases; J trimming: 4 bases; junction bases outside the gene matches: 13. The CDR3 has 17 amino acids. The CDR3 region is CASSLLPRGGPSDTQYF. CDR3 coding DNA: TGCGCCAGCAGCCTATTACCACGGGGGGGCCCGTCAGATACGCAGTATTTT.

This chain links TRBV5-1 with TRBJ1-1; D may be TRBD1 (6 bases). CDR3 size: 13 residues. Germline CDR1 SGHRS, CDR2 YFSETQ. V shed 6 bases and J shed 1 base, with 10 bases lying between them. The CDR3 DNA sequence: TGCGCCAGCAAAATAGGGGGGAACACTGAAGCTTTCTTT. Translation: CASKIGGNTEAFF.

In its sample, this clone was seen a few times. The chain combines TRBV15 with TRBJ2-3, with 8 bases matching TRBD2. V lost 1 base to trimming and J lost 2 bases; unmatched junction nucleotides: 5. This CDR3 region has 16 residues. CDR1 is LNHNV, CDR2 YYDKDF, per germline (reference sequence). In DNA form, the CDR3 reads TGTGCCACCAGCAGAGCCCGGGGGGGCCTCACAGATACGCAGTATTTT. Translating it yields CATSRARGGLTDTQYF.

V and J are TRBV6-5 and TRBJ1-4; 7 bases agree with TRBD1. CDR3 length: 16 amino acids. CDR1 MNHEY and CDR2 SVGAGI come from the germline V gene. The V gene end was trimmed by 0 bases and the J gene end by 2 bases; junction bases not matched to a gene: 3. CDR3: CASSYSFRGTNEKLFF. As DNA, the CDR3 is TGTGCCAGCAGTTACTCGTTCAGGGGGACTAATGAAAAACTGTTTTTT.

The V call is TRBV6-1, the J call TRBJ2-5; D is unresolved. V was clipped by 5 bases and J by 1 base, with 11 bases between them. CDR3 length: 14 amino acids. Germline V gene sequence: CDR1 MNHNS, CDR2 SASEGT. The CDR3 is CASSQTRPQETQYF. The CDR3 nucleotides are TGTGCCAGCAGTCAGACACGGCCCCAAGAGACCCAGTACTTC.

This clone has more than one count but fewer than ten. The chain employs TRBV18 and TRBJ1-4; D is unresolved. The CDR3 is 16 residues long. Per the germline V gene, CDR1 is KGHSH and CDR2 is LQKENI. Trimming left V 2 bases short and J 6 bases short, with 16 bases between. DNA of the CDR3: TGTGCCAGCTCACCATCGGGTTTGGTCAGCGATGAAAAACTGTTTTTT. This encodes CASSPSGLVSDEKLFF.

The chain employs TRBV19 and TRBJ2-5, with TRBD1 as a possible D gene (6 bases). The germline V and J ends were trimmed by 6 bases and 1 base, with 12 bases remaining between them. The germline gives CDR1 LNHDA, CDR2 SQIVND (reference sequence). The CDR3 contains 14 residues. CDR3 protein: CASRMGHSQETQYF. The CDR3 DNA reads TGTGCCAGTAGGATGGGACATTCCCAAGAGACCCAGTACTTC.

J is TRBJ1-6 and V is TRBV15; 9 positions match TRBD1. Germline CDR1 and CDR2: LNHNV and YYDKDF (reference sequence). CDR3 length: 15 residues. Losses at the gene ends were 5 bases for V and 7 bases for J; bases not matched to a gene: 6. The CDR3 is CATSWGQGKNSPLHF. CDR3 nucleotide sequence: TGTGCCACCAGCTGGGGACAGGGAAAGAATTCACCCCTCCACTTT.